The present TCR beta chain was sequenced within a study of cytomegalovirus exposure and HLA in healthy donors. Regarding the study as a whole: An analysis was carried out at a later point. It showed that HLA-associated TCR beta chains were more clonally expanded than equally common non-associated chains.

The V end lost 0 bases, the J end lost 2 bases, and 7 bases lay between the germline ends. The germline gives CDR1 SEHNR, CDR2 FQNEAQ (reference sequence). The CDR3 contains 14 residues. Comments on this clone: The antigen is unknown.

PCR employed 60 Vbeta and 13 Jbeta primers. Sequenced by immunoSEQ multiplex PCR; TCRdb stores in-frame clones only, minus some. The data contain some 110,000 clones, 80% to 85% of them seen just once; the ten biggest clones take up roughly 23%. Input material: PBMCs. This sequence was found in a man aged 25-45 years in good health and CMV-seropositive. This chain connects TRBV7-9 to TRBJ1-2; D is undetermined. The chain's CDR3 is CASSLAESNYGYTF. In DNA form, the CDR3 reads TGTGCCAGCAGCTTAGCAGAAAGCAACTATGGCTACACCTTC.